These T cell receptor beta chains were read from a single sample in a study of T cell responses to AZD1222 COVID-19 vaccine. Repertoires were generated with immunoSEQ multiplex PCR, while TCRdb's copy carries only in-frame clones and drops some. The sample holds about 120,000 clones, around nine tenths seen once. The sample was peripheral blood, taken on day 0 of AZD1222 vaccination. The receptors here all came from an adult in good health. Each CDR3 is given with its conserved first and last residue. The D gene is left open where the match is weak.

j_call: TRBJ2-1; v_call: TRBV12-3/TRBV12-4; d_call: -; cdr3_aa: CASSIWTAILF; cdr3_nt: TGTGCCAGCAGTATATGGACAGCCATACTCTTC
j_call: TRBJ1-1; v_call: TRBV4-2; d_call: -; cdr3_aa: CASSSFEGTEAFF; cdr3_nt: TGTGCCAGCAGCTCTTTCGAGGGGACTGAAGCTTTCTTT
j_call: TRBJ1-4; v_call: TRBV2; d_call: -; cdr3_aa: CASSSRGGDGIGKLFF; cdr3_nt: TGTGCCAGCAGTTCCCGGGGGGGGGACGGAATCGGAAAACTGTTTTTT
j_call: TRBJ1-2; v_call: TRBV27; d_call: -; cdr3_aa: CASSPLRGPGYWYGYTF; cdr3_nt: TGTGCCAGCAGTCCCCTCAGGGGCCCCGGGTACTGGTATGGCTACACCTTC
j_call: TRBJ1-2; v_call: TRBV6-5; d_call: -; cdr3_aa: CASSLTGDYGYTF; cdr3_nt: TGTGCCAGCAGTTTGACAGGCGACTATGGCTACACCTTC
j_call: TRBJ2-5; v_call: TRBV2; d_call: -; cdr3_aa: CASRPMPTQETQYF; cdr3_nt: TGTGCCAGCAGGCCCATGCCCACTCAAGAGACCCAGTACTTC
j_call: TRBJ1-6; v_call: TRBV27; d_call: -; cdr3_aa: CASSFMWGNSPLHF; cdr3_nt: TGTGCCAGCAGTTTTATGTGGGGAAATTCACCCCTCCACTTT
j_call: TRBJ1-3; v_call: TRBV7-6; d_call: -; cdr3_aa: CASSFAGGNTIYF; cdr3_nt: TGTGCCAGCAGCTTTGCCGGAGGGAACACCATATATTTT
j_call: TRBJ2-3; v_call: TRBV13; d_call: -; cdr3_aa: CASSYWSSVADTQYF; cdr3_nt: TGTGCCAGCAGCTACTGGTCTTCCGTGGCAGATACGCAGTATTTT
j_call: TRBJ2-2; v_call: TRBV9; d_call: -; cdr3_aa: CASSVTGGAHTGELFF; cdr3_nt: TGTGCCAGCAGCGTAACCGGGGGCGCCCACACCGGGGAGCTGTTTTTT
j_call: TRBJ2-2; v_call: TRBV5-6; d_call: TRBD2; cdr3_aa: CASSFRTSDTGELFF; cdr3_nt: TGTGCCAGCAGCTTTAGGACTAGCGACACCGGGGAGCTGTTTTTT
j_call: TRBJ2-1; v_call: TRBV18; d_call: TRBD2; cdr3_aa: CASSPSGLAGGQSSYNEQFF; cdr3_nt: TGTGCCAGCTCACCATCGGGACTAGCGGGGGGGCAGAGCTCCTACAATGAGCAGTTCTTC
j_call: TRBJ1-4; v_call: TRBV7-2; d_call: TRBD1; cdr3_aa: CASSLRQGAGEKLFF; cdr3_nt: TGTGCCAGCAGCTTAAGGCAGGGGGCGGGTGAAAAACTGTTTTTT
j_call: TRBJ1-1; v_call: TRBV2; d_call: -; cdr3_aa: CASSGRGALAEAFF; cdr3_nt: TGTGCCAGCAGTGGTCGGGGGGCGTTGGCTGAAGCTTTCTTT
j_call: TRBJ1-2; v_call: TRBV4-2; d_call: -; cdr3_aa: CASSQEELYGYTF; cdr3_nt: TGTGCCAGCAGCCAAGAGGAACTCTATGGCTACACCTTC
j_call: TRBJ1-2; v_call: TRBV6-5; d_call: -; cdr3_aa: CASRPGSLPYGYTF; cdr3_nt: TGTGCCAGCAGACCGGGAAGTCTACCTTATGGCTACACCTTC
j_call: TRBJ2-2; v_call: TRBV19; d_call: TRBD1; cdr3_aa: CASSAGTGRELFF; cdr3_nt: TGTGCCAGTAGCGCGGGGACAGGTCGAGAGCTGTTTTTT
j_call: TRBJ2-3; v_call: TRBV19; d_call: -; cdr3_aa: CASSWGHRTDTQYF; cdr3_nt: TGTGCCAGTAGCTGGGGACATCGGACAGATACGCAGTATTTT